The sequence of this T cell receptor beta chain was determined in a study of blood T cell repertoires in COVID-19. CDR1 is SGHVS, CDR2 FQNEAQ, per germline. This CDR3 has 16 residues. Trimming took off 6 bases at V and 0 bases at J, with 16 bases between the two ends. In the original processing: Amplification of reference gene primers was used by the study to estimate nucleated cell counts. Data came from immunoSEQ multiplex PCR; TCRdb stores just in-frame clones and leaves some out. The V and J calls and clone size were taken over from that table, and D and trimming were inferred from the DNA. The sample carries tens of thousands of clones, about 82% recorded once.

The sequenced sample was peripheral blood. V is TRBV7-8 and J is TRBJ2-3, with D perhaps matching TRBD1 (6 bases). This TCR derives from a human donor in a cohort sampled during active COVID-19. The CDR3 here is CASRYGRGQSTDTQYF. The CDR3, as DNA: TGTGCCAGCAGATATGGGCGCGGACAGAGCACAGATACGCAGTATTTT. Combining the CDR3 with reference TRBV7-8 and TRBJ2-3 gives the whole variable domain GAGVSQSPRYKVAKRGQDVALRCDPISGHVSLFWYQQALGQGPEFLTYFQNEAQLDKSGLPSDRFFAERPEGSVSTLKIQRTQQEDSAVYLCASRYGRGQSTDTQYFGPGTRLTVL.